A selection of T cell receptor beta chains follows, all from one sample in a study of CD8 T cells in ankylosing spondylitis. In TCRdb, the 5' RACE reads were re-called with MiXCR into one record per CDR3 protein. The sample has about 200,000 distinct CDR3 sequences, 9.5% to 15% seen once. Source material: blood, either unsorted or a sorted T cell fraction (not recorded which). The receptor source for this set is a male donor with ankylosing spondylitis or in good health (not recorded which). Both conserved end residues are part of each CDR3. Fields, in order: V gene, D gene, J gene, clone size, CDR3 DNA, CDR3 protein. The D gene is left open where the match is weak. Not all rows give a size; the values are once, few, many and, for expanded clones, a class.

TRBV20-1	TRBD2	TRBJ2-7	few	TGCAGTCCTCGTGGACTAGCGGGAGACAGGAACGAGCAGTACTTC	CSPRGLAGDRNEQYF
TRBV5-1	TRBD1	TRBJ1-1	few	TGCGCCAGCAGCTCCAAGACAGGGCTGAACACTGAAGCTTTCTTT	CASSSKTGLNTEAFF
TRBV6-1	TRBD1	TRBJ2-7	.	TGTGCCAGCACCGAACGGGCAGGGGGCGCGTCGGGGGTCTACGAGCAGTACTTC	CASTERAGGASGVYEQYF
TRBV5-4	.	TRBJ2-1	.	TGTGCCAGCAGTTACGGACAGACCGATGAGCAGTTCTTC	CASSYGQTDEQFF
TRBV7-2	.	TRBJ2-7	few	TGTGCCAGCAGGAGCGGCCAGAGCTACGAGCAGTACTTC	CASRSGQSYEQYF
TRBV2	.	TRBJ2-1	many	TGTGCCAGCAGTGAAAATAGCGGATATTACAATGAGCAGTTCTTC	CASSENSGYYNEQFF
TRBV9	.	TRBJ1-4	.	TGTGCCAGCAGCGTAGGCGGAGGGTCTAATGAAAAACTGTTTTTT	CASSVGGGSNEKLFF
TRBV25-1	TRBD1	TRBJ2-2	many	TGTGCCAGCAGTGAAGGACAGGGGGACACCGGGGAGCTGTTTTTT	CASSEGQGDTGELFF
TRBV13	TRBD2	TRBJ2-7	few	TGTGCCAGCAGCTTAGGGACTAGCGGCGAGCAGTACTTC	CASSLGTSGEQYF
TRBV27	.	TRBJ2-1	.	TGTGCCAGCAGTCCAACGTCGGGGTTTAGCTCCTACAATGAGCAGTTCTTC	CASSPTSGFSSYNEQFF
TRBV19	TRBD1	TRBJ1-1	few	TGTGCCAGTACCAGTGGACAGGGGAGGGAAGCTTTCTTT	CASTSGQGREAFF
TRBV7-2	.	TRBJ2-5	few	TGTGCCAGCAGCCGGGCTTGGCAAGAGACCCAGTACTTC	CASSRAWQETQYF
TRBV12-5	TRBD1	TRBJ1-1	few	TGTGCTAGTGGACCAGGGGGTAGCACTGAAGCTTTCTTT	CASGPGGSTEAFF